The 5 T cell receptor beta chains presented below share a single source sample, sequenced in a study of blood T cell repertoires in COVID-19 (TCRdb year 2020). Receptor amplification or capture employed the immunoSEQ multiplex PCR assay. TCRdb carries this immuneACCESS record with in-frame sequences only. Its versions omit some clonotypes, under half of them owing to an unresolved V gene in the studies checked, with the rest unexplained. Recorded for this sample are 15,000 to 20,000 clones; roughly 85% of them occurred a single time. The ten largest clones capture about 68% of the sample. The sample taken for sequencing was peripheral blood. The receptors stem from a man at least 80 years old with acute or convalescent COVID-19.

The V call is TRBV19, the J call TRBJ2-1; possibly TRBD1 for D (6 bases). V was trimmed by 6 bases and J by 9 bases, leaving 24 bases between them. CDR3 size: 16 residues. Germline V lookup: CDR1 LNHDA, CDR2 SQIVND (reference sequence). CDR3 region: CASSRGQHRVSGEQFF. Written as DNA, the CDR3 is TGTGCCAGTAGCCGCGGACAGCACCGAGTGAGTGGTGAGCAGTTCTTC.

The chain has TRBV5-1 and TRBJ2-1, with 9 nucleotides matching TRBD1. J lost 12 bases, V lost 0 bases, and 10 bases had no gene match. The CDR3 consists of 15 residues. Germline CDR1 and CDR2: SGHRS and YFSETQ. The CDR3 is CASSLVGTGLEGQFF. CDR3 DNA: TGCGCCAGCAGCTTGGTAGGGACAGGGTTGGAAGGGCAGTTCTTC. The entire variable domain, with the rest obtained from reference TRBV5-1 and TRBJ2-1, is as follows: KAGVTQTPRYLIKTRGQQVTLSCSPISGHRSVSWYQQTPGQGLQFLFEYFSETQRNKGNFPGRFSGRQFSNSRSEMNVSTLELGDSALYLCASSLVGTGLEGQFFGPGTRLTVL.

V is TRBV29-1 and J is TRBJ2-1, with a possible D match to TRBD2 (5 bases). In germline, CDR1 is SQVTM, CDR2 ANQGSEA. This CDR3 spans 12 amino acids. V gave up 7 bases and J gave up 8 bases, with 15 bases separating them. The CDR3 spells CSAGLISDEQFF. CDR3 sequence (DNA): TGCAGCGCCGGACTTATTAGCGATGAGCAGTTCTTC.

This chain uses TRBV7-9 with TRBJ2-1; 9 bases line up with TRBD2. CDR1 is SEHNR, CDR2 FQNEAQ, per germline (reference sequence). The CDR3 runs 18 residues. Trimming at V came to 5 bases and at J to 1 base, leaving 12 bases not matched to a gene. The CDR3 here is CASSPSLLTSGSYNEQFF. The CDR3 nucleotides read TGTGCCAGCAGCCCTTCTCTATTGACTAGCGGATCCTACAATGAGCAGTTCTTC.

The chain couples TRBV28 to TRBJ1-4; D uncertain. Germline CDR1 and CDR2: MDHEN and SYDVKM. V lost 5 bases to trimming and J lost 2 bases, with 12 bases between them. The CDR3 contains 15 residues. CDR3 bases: TGTGCCAGCAGTCTACCAACAGTGACTAATGAAAAACTGTTTTTT. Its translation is CASSLPTVTNEKLFF.